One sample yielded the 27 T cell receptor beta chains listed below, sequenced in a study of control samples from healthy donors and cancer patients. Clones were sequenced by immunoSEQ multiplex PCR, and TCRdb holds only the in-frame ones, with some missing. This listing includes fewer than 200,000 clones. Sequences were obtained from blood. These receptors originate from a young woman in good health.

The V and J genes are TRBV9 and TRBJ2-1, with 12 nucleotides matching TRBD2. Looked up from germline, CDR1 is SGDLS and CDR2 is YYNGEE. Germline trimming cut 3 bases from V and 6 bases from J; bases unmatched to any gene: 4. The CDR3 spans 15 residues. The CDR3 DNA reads TGTGCCAGCAGCGCACTAGCGGGGGGTCGCAATGAGCAGTTCTTC. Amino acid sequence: CASSALAGGRNEQFF.

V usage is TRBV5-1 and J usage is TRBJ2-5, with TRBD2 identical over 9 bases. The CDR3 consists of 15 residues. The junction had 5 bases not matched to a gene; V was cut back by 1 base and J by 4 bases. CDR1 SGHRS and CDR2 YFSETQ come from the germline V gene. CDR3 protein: CASSLRRGGGETQYF. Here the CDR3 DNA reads TGCGCCAGCAGCTTGCGGCGGGGGGGAGGAGAGACCCAGTACTTC.

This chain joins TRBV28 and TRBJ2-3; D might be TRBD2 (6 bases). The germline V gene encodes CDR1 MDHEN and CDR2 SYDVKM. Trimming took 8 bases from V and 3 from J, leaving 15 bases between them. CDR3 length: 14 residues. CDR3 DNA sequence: TGTGCCAGCTTCCCCCGGGGGATGACAGATACGCAGTATTTT. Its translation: CASFPRGMTDTQYF. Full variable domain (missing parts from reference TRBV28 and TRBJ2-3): DVKVTQSSRYLVKRTGEKVFLECVQDMDHENMFWYRQDPGLGLRLIYFSYDVKMKEKGDIPEGYSVSREKKERFSLILESASTNQTSMYLCASFPRGMTDTQYFGPGTRLTVL.

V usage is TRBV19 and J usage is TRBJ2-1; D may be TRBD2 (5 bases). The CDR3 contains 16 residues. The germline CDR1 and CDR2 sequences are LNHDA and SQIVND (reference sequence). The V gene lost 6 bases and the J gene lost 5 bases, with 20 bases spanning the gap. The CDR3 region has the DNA TGTGCCAGTAGAATTCGGGCGGGCCGTCGTGACAATGAGCAGTTCTTC. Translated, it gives CASRIRAGRRDNEQFF.

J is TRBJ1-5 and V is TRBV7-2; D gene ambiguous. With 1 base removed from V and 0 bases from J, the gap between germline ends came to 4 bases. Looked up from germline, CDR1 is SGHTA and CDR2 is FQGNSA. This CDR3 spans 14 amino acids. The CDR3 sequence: CASSLGISNQPQHF. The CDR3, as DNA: TGTGCCAGCAGCTTAGGTATTAGCAATCAGCCCCAGCATTTT.

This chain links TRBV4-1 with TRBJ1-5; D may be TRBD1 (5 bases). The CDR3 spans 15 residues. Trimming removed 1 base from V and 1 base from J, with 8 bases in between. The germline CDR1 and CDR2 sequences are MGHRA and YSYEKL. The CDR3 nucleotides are TGCGCCAGCAGCCAAGCCTGGGGGAGCAATCAGCCCCAGCATTTT. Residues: CASSQAWGSNQPQHF.

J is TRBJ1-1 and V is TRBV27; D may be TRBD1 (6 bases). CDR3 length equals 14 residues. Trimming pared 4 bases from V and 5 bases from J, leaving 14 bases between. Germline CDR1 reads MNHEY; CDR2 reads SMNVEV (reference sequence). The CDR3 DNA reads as TGTGCCAGCAGTTATGTAGGGGGGTGGACTGAAGCTTTCTTT. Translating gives CASSYVGGWTEAFF.

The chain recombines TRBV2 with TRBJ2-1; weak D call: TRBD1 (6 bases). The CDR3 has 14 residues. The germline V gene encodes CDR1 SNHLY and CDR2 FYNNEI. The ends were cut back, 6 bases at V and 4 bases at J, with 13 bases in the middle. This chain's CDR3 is CASRAGTPYNEQFF. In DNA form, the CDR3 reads TGTGCCAGCAGGGCCGGGACACCTTACAATGAGCAGTTCTTC.

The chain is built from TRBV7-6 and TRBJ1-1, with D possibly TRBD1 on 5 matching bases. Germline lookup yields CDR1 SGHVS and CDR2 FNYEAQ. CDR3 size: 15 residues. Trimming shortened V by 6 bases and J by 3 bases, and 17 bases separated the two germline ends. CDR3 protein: CASSAGGSGDTEAFF. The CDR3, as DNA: TGTGCCAGCAGTGCTGGGGGTAGTGGGGACACTGAAGCTTTCTTT.

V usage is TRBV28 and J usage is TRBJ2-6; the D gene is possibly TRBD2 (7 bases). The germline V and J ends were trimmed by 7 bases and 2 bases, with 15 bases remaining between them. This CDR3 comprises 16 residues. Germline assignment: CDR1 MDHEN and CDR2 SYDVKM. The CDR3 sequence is CASTQGGLPGANVLTF. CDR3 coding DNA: TGTGCCAGCACACAGGGAGGGCTACCTGGGGCCAACGTCCTGACTTTC.

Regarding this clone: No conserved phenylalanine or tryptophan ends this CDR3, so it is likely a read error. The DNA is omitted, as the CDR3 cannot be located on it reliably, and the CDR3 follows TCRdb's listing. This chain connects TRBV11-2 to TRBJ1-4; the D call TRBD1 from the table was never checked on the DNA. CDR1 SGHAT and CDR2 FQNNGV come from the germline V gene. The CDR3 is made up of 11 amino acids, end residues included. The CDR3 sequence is CASRGDREFEI.

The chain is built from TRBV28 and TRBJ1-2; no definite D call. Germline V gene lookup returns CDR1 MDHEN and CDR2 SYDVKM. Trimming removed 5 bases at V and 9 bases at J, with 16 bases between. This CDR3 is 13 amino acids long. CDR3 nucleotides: TGTGCCAGCAGTACCCCCGGGATGGTACGCTACACCTTC. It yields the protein CASSTPGMVRYTF.

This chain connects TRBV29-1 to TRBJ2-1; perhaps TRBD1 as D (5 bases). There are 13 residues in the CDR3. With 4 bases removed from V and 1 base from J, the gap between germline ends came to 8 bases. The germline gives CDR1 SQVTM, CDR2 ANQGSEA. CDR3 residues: CSVGQQSYNEQFF. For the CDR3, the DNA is TGCAGCGTTGGACAGCAATCCTACAATGAGCAGTTCTTC.

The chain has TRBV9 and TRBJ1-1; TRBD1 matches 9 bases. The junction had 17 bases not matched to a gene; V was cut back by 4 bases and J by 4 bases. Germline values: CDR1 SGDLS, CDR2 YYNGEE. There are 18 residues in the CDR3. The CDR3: CASSSGGTYGTGSTEAFF. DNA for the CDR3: TGTGCCAGCAGCAGCGGCGGTACGTACGGGACAGGGTCCACTGAAGCTTTCTTT.

DNA for the CDR3: TGTGCCAGCAGTGTAGGGGGTAATCAAAACATTCAGTACTTC. As protein: CASSVGGNQNIQYF. The rearrangement links TRBV2 to TRBJ2-4; maybe TRBD1 (6 bases). This CDR3 comprises 14 residues. Per germline, CDR1 SNHLY and CDR2 FYNNEI. V lost 4 bases and J 5 bases, leaving 12 bases between the germline ends. Looking up the rest from reference TRBV2 and TRBJ2-4 gives the full variable domain: EPEVTQTPSHQVTQMGQEVILRCVPISNHLYFYWYRQILGQKVEFLVSFYNNEISEKSEIFDDQFSVERPDGSNFTLKIRSTKLEDSAMYFCASSVGGNQNIQYFGAGTRLSVL.

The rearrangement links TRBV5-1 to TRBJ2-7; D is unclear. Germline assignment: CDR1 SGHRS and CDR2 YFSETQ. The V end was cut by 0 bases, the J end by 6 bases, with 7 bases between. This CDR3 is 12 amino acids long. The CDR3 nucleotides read TGCGCCAGCAGCTTGGGCCTACGCGAGCAGTACTTC. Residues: CASSLGLREQYF.

The CDR3 DNA sequence: TGTGCCAGCTCGCCTTCTATACCGGGACACCAAAGAGGCAATGAGCAGTTCTTC. This encodes CASSPSIPGHQRGNEQFF. The V and J genes are TRBV18 and TRBJ2-1, with D perhaps matching TRBD1 (6 bases). The CDR3 is 18 amino acids. CDR1 and CDR2 from the germline V gene are KGHSH and LQKENI. The ends were cut back, 6 bases at V and 6 bases at J, with 27 bases in the middle.

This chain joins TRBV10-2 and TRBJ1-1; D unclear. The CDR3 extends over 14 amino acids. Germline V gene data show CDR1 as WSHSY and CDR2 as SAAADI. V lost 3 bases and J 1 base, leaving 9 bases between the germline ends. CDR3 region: CASSEYGRNTEAFF. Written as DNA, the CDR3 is TGCGCCAGCAGTGAATATGGACGGAACACTGAAGCTTTCTTT.

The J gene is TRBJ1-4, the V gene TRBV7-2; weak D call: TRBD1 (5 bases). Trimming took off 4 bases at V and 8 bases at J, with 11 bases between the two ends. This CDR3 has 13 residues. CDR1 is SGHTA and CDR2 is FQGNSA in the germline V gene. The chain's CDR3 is CASSYEEGEKLFF. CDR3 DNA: TGTGCCAGCAGCTACGAGGAGGGGGAAAAACTGTTTTTT.

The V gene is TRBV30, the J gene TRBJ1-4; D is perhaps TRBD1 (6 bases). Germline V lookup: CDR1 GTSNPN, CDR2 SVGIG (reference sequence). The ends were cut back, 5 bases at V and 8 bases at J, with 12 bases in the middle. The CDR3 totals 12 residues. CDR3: CAWSGVREKLFF. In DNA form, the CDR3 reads TGTGCCTGGTCAGGGGTAAGAGAAAAACTGTTTTTT.

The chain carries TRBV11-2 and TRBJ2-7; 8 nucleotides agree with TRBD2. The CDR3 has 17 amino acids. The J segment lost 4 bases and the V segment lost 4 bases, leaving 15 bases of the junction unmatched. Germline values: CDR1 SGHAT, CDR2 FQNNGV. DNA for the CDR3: TGTGCCAGCAGCTATAGTGGGAGCGGGGGATTACATTACGAGCAGTACTTC. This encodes CASSYSGSGGLHYEQYF.

This CDR3 reads CASSVVTGGAYNEQFF. The CDR3 DNA is TGTGCCAGTAGTGTAGTAACAGGGGGGGCCTACAATGAGCAGTTCTTC. This chain joins TRBV19 and TRBJ2-1; D perhaps matches TRBD1 (8 bases). This CDR3 is built from 16 residues. Trimming removed 5 bases at V and 2 bases at J, with 16 bases between. Germline loops: CDR1 LNHDA, CDR2 SQIVND (reference sequence).

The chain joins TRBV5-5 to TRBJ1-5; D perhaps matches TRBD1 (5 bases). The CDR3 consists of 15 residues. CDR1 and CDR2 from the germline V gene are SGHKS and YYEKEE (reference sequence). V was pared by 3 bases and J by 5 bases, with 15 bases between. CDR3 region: CASSSPGLTDQPQHF. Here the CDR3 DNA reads TGTGCCAGCAGCTCACCGGGACTCACCGATCAGCCCCAGCATTTT.

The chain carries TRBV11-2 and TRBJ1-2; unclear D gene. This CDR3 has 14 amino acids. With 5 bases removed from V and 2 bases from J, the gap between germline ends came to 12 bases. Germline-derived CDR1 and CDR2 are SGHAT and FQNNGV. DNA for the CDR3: TGTGCCAGCAGCCCGGAGACGGCGAACTATGGCTACACCTTC. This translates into CASSPETANYGYTF.

Here the CDR3 reads CASSRDRGTMNTEAFF. For the CDR3, the DNA is TGCGCCAGCAGCCGAGACAGGGGGACCATGAACACTGAAGCTTTCTTT. The chain couples TRBV5-1 to TRBJ1-1; 9 positions agree with TRBD1. J gave up 0 bases and V 4 bases, and 7 bases lay outside the gene matches. CDR3 length equals 16 residues. From germline, CDR1 is SGHRS and CDR2 YFSETQ.

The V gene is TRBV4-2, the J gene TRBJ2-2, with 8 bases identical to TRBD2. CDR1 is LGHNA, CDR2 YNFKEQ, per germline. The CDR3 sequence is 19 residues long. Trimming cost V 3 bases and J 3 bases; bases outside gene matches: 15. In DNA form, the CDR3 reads TGTGCCAGCAGCCAGCCATCTGGGGGGTGGCGGGGGGACACCGGGGAGCTGTTTTTT. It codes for CASSQPSGGWRGDTGELFF.

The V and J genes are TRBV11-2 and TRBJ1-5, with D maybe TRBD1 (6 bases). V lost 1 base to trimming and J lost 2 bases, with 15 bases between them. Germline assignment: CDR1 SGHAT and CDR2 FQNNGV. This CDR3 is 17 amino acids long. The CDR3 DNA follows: TGTGCCAGCAGCTTAGCCCCCCCGGGGGCTGGCAATCAGCCCCAGCATTTT. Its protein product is CASSLAPPGAGNQPQHF. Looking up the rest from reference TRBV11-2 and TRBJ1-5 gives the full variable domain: EAGVAQSPRYKIIEKRQSVAFWCNPISGHATLYWYQQILGQGPKLLIQFQNNGVVDDSQLPKDRFSAERLKGVDSTLKIQPAKLEDSAVYLCASSLAPPGAGNQPQHFGDGTRLSIL.